The 9 T cell receptor beta chains reported below all come from one sample, sequenced in a study of blood T cell repertoires in COVID-19. Method: immunoSEQ multiplex PCR; TCRdb's copy keeps in-frame clones and lacks some. The table has about 260,000 clones, 75% to 90% seen once. The sequencing input was PBMCs or T cells enriched from blood (not recorded which). These TCRs come from a man in his fifties or sixties who had been exposed to COVID-19.

This clone was recorded only once. The chain is built from TRBV5-5 and TRBJ1-1; 8 positions agree with TRBD1. Germline V gene data show CDR1 as SGHKS and CDR2 as YYEKEE (reference sequence). With V trimmed by 5 bases and J by 5 bases, 11 bases remained unmatched. The CDR3 spans 15 residues. Here the CDR3 reads CASSRVTGEFTEAFF. CDR3 bases: TGTGCCAGCAGTCGTGTGACAGGGGAATTTACTGAAGCTTTCTTT.

The chain employs TRBV6-5 and TRBJ1-5; 9 bases match TRBD1. The V gene's germline CDR1 is MNHEY and CDR2 SVGAGI. Trimming cost V 6 bases and J 4 bases; bases outside gene matches: 7. The CDR3 is 15 amino acids. The CDR3 DNA reads TGTGCCAGCAGCCGCGGCGGGACAGGGAATCAGCCCCAGCATTTT. It yields the protein CASSRGGTGNQPQHF.

This CDR3 is CASSPRGNTEAFF. In DNA form, the CDR3 reads TGTGCCAGCAGCCCCCGGGGTAACACTGAAGCTTTCTTT. The chain couples TRBV5-4 to TRBJ1-1; D is unclear. V was trimmed by 4 bases and J by 2 bases, leaving 9 bases between them. The CDR3 covers 13 residues. CDR1 and CDR2 from the germline V gene are SGHNT and YYREEE (reference sequence). The full variable domain, with the rest looked up from reference TRBV5-4 and TRBJ1-1, is ETGVTQSPTHLIKTRGQQVTLRCSSQSGHNTVSWYQQALGQGPQFIFQYYREEENGRGNFPPRFSGLQFPNYSSELNVNALELDDSALYLCASSPRGNTEAFFGQGTRLTVV.

This chain joins TRBV11-2 and TRBJ1-2, with TRBD1 identical over 8 bases. After removal of 0 bases from V and 9 bases from J, the junction contained 9 bases not matched to a gene. The CDR3 is made up of 15 amino acids. Germline V gene data show CDR1 as SGHAT and CDR2 as FQNNGV. This chain's CDR3 is CASSLERTGIDRYTF. The CDR3 DNA sequence: TGTGCCAGCAGCTTAGAAAGGACAGGGATCGATCGCTACACCTTC.

This chain links TRBV4-1 with TRBJ1-2, with 10 bases aligning to TRBD1. The CDR3 spans 17 residues. The junction had 15 bases not matched to a gene; V was cut back by 3 bases and J by 8 bases. Germline V gene data show CDR1 as MGHRA and CDR2 as YSYEKL. CDR3 DNA sequence: TGCGCCAGCAGCCAGGCCGCACTGGACAGGGGGGTTAGGGGCTACACCTTC. Translating gives CASSQAALDRGVRGYTF.

This clone was seen just once. V usage is TRBV27 and J usage is TRBJ1-4; TRBD1 might be the D (6 bases). V lost 10 bases to trimming and J lost 8 bases, with 17 bases between them. The CDR3 totals 13 residues. Germline-derived CDR1 and CDR2 are MNHEY and SMNVEV (reference sequence). CDR3 region: CATAGIRGEKLFF. The CDR3 DNA reads as TGTGCCACCGCCGGGATAAGGGGGGAAAAACTGTTTTTT. Complete variable domain (other parts from reference TRBV27 and TRBJ1-4): EAQVTQNPRYLITVTGKKLTVTCSQNMNHEYMSWYRQDPGLGLRQIYYSMNVEVTDKGDVPEGYKVSRKEKRNFPLILESPSPNQTSLYFCATAGIRGEKLFFGSGTQLSVL.

The V call is TRBV9, the J call TRBJ1-2; a weak D match, TRBD1 (6 bases). Trimming shortened V by 4 bases and J by 4 bases, and 23 bases separated the two germline ends. Per the germline V gene, CDR1 is SGDLS and CDR2 is YYNGEE. The CDR3 spans 17 residues. The CDR3, as DNA: TGTGCCAGCAGCCCCAGTGGGGGGGCAGGGAGGTCCTATGGCTACACCTTC. This gives the protein CASSPSGGAGRSYGYTF.

V gene TRBV9 combines with J gene TRBJ2-1, with 7 nucleotides matching TRBD2. V lost 4 bases, J lost 8 bases, and 15 bases stayed unmatched. This CDR3 comprises 16 residues. The germline CDR1 and CDR2 sequences are SGDLS and YYNGEE. CDR3: CASSFTGTTFLYEQFF. CDR3 nucleotides: TGTGCCAGCAGCTTCACCGGGACTACTTTTCTCTATGAGCAGTTCTTC.

The J gene is TRBJ1-1, the V gene TRBV10-3; TRBD1 aligns across 7 bases. V lost 5 bases, J lost 4 bases, and 4 bases stayed unmatched. The CDR3 loop spans 13 amino acids. Germline CDR1 ENHRY, CDR2 SYGVKD. CDR3: CAISTGESTEAFF. The DNA of the CDR3 is TGTGCCATCAGTACAGGGGAATCCACTGAAGCTTTCTTT.